The 32 T cell receptor beta chains below were found in one sample sequenced in a study of cytomegalovirus exposure and HLA in healthy donors (dated by TCRdb to 2016 to 2017). Receptor libraries were prepared by the immunoSEQ multiplex PCR assay. For the multiplex PCR, a mixture combining 60 forward primers for TCR Vbeta segments and 13 reverse primers for TCR Jbeta segments was used. TCRdb retrieved this table from immuneACCESS and kept in-frame rearrangements only. Not all clones are present; in checked studies, unresolved V genes account for under half, and no reason is known for the remainder. The sample includes 150,000 to 200,000 clones, with 78% observed a single time. The ten top clones hold roughly 13% of the sample. Sequencing was done on a sample of PBMCs. The receptors were sampled from a woman in her 50s in good health and CMV-seropositive.

This clone was detected only a few times. V is TRBV19 and J is TRBJ1-5; perhaps TRBD1 as D (5 bases). The CDR3 contains 16 residues. The germline V gene has CDR1 LNHDA and CDR2 SQIVND (reference sequence). Trimming left V 4 bases short and J 3 bases short, with 16 bases between. The CDR3 coding sequence is TGTGCCAGTAGTACGACGTCGCCGACAGTCAATCAGCCCCAGCATTTT. Translating it yields CASSTTSPTVNQPQHF.

The CDR3 reads CASSLAGVGSSYEQYF. The CDR3 DNA follows: TGCGCCAGCAGCTTGGCAGGGGTGGGCAGCTCCTACGAGCAGTACTTC. The chain employs TRBV5-1 and TRBJ2-7; tentatively, D is TRBD1 (6 bases). CDR3 size: 16 residues. V lost 0 bases, J lost 0 bases, and 13 bases lay in between. The germline CDR1 and CDR2 sequences are SGHRS and YFSETQ.

The chain links TRBV9 to TRBJ2-1; D perhaps matches TRBD2 (6 bases). The length of the CDR3 is 15 residues. V was shortened by 0 bases and J by 0 bases, with 7 bases between the two germline ends. Per germline, CDR1 SGDLS and CDR2 YYNGEE. CDR3 coding DNA: TGTGCCAGCAGCGTAGGGGGGGACTCCTACAATGAGCAGTTCTTC. Encoded protein: CASSVGGDSYNEQFF.

The chain links TRBV7-9 to TRBJ2-2, with D tentatively TRBD1 (6 bases). Trimming removed 0 bases at V and 6 bases at J, with 11 bases between. Germline V gene data show CDR1 as SEHNR and CDR2 as FQNEAQ (reference sequence). The CDR3 length is 15 residues. The CDR3 DNA reads as TGTGCCAGCAGCTTAGCCAGGGGCGACGCCGGGGAGCTGTTTTTT. It is translated as CASSLARGDAGELFF.

V and J are TRBV4-1 and TRBJ1-5; no definite D call. The CDR3 covers 16 residues. V was cut by 1 base and J by 7 bases, with 17 bases left in between. CDR1 is MGHRA and CDR2 is YSYEKL in the germline V gene. The CDR3 reads CASSQGVRDIGQPQHF. The CDR3 coding sequence is TGCGCCAGCAGCCAAGGGGTGAGGGATATCGGCCAGCCCCAGCATTTT.

This CDR3 reads CASSVSPGGRGTDTQYF. The CDR3 coding sequence is TGTGCCAGCAGCGTAAGTCCGGGGGGGCGTGGCACAGATACGCAGTATTTT. The chain joins TRBV9 to TRBJ2-3; 8 bases map to TRBD2. Germline assignment: CDR1 SGDLS and CDR2 YYNGEE. The CDR3 loop spans 17 amino acids. Unmatched junction bases numbered 8, after V lost 1 base and J lost 1 base.

V and J are TRBV7-9 and TRBJ1-2; no firm D call. Germline V CDR1 and CDR2: SEHNR, FQNEAQ (reference sequence). The ends were cut back, 3 bases at V and 7 bases at J, with 9 bases in the middle. The CDR3 is 12 amino acids. DNA for the CDR3: TGTGCCAGCAGCTTGACGGGTATTGGCTACACCTTC. Translated, it gives CASSLTGIGYTF.

The chain combines TRBV6-5 with TRBJ1-1; perhaps TRBD1 as D (6 bases). The V end lost 4 bases, the J end lost 4 bases, and 13 bases lay between the germline ends. The CDR3 loop spans 14 amino acids. CDR1 MNHEY and CDR2 SVGAGI come from the germline V gene. The CDR3 reads CASSSGAPFTEAFF. The CDR3, as DNA: TGTGCCAGCAGTTCAGGGGCGCCGTTCACTGAAGCTTTCTTT.

The J gene is TRBJ2-1, the V gene TRBV27, with 8 bases that match TRBD2. V was pared by 10 bases and J by 1 base, with 6 bases of the junction left unmatched. Germline V gene data show CDR1 as MNHEY and CDR2 as SMNVEV (reference sequence). This CDR3 comprises 14 residues. CDR3 protein: CATRGVLSYNEQFF. CDR3 coding DNA: TGTGCCACGCGGGGGGTTCTTTCCTACAATGAGCAGTTCTTC.

V usage is TRBV19 and J usage is TRBJ2-1; tentatively, D is TRBD1 (6 bases). The CDR3 length is 15 residues. The V gene's germline CDR1 is LNHDA and CDR2 SQIVND (reference sequence). V was trimmed by 6 bases and J by 4 bases, leaving 16 bases between them. The chain's CDR3 is CASRADRRLYNEQFF. CDR3 sequence (DNA): TGTGCCAGTAGGGCTGACAGGAGACTTTACAATGAGCAGTTCTTC.

This clone has just a few counts. The chain couples TRBV5-4 to TRBJ1-1; D is uncertain. Germline assignment: CDR1 SGHNT and CDR2 YYREEE (reference sequence). CDR3 length: 15 residues. V was cut by 3 bases and J by 0 bases, with 12 bases left in between. In DNA, the CDR3 is TGTGCCAGCAGCTCGGCCGGGGTTATGAACACTGAAGCTTTCTTT. Translation gives CASSSAGVMNTEAFF. Together with reference TRBV5-4 and TRBJ1-1, the CDR3 gives the full variable domain: ETGVTQSPTHLIKTRGQQVTLRCSSQSGHNTVSWYQQALGQGPQFIFQYYREEENGRGNFPPRFSGLQFPNYSSELNVNALELDDSALYLCASSSAGVMNTEAFFGQGTRLTVV.

The V gene is TRBV5-1, the J gene TRBJ1-1; unclear D gene. The CDR3 extends over 17 amino acids. Germline CDR1 reads SGHRS; CDR2 reads YFSETQ. Trimming removed 4 bases at V and 1 base at J, with 20 bases between. CDR3 region: CASSLSFTLNENTEAFF. Written as DNA, the CDR3 is TGCGCCAGCAGCCTCAGCTTCACACTAAACGAGAACACTGAAGCTTTCTTT.

There are a few counts of this clone. The rearrangement uses TRBV7-2 and TRBJ1-1; 8 nucleotides align to TRBD1. From germline, CDR1 is SGHTA and CDR2 FQGNSA. This CDR3 is built from 15 residues. V shed 4 bases, J shed 0 bases, and the junction held 4 bases outside the gene matches. This CDR3 is CASSSQGALNTEAFF. CDR3 sequence (DNA): TGTGCCAGCAGCTCGCAGGGGGCGCTGAACACTGAAGCTTTCTTT.

Concerning this clone: Its ends do not fully match the called genes, so a read error is possible. V and J are TRBV20-1 and TRBJ1-1; TRBD1 agrees at 8 bases. The CDR3 extends over 8 amino acids. Per the germline V gene, CDR1 is DFQATT and CDR2 is SNEGSKA (reference sequence). CDR3 sequence: CSATGQGF. In DNA form, the CDR3 reads TGCAGTGCCACCGGACAGGGCTTT.

Comment on this clone: The junction does not match germline at one end; this may be a read error. This chain links TRBV5-5 with TRBJ2-1, with D possibly being TRBD1 (6 bases). Germline V gene data show CDR1 as SGHKS and CDR2 as YYEKEE (reference sequence). The length of the CDR3 is 14 residues. The CDR3 protein is CASRLGAYYDEQFF. The CDR3 DNA reads TGTGCCAGCAGACTGGGGGCCTACTACGATGAGCAGTTCTTC.

This clone was counted only a few times. This chain joins TRBV29-1 and TRBJ1-2; 8 bases map to TRBD1. Germline CDR1 is SQVTM and CDR2 is ANQGSEA. The CDR3 loop spans 14 amino acids. V gave up 7 bases and J gave up 4 bases; unmatched junction bases: 11. The CDR3 region has the DNA TGCAGCGCGTCCCAGGGGGCTGGGAGCTATGGCTACACCTTC. Protein: CSASQGAGSYGYTF.

The rearrangement links TRBV2 to TRBJ1-1, with 7 bases that match TRBD1. The J segment lost 7 bases and the V segment lost 7 bases, leaving 9 bases of the junction unmatched. The CDR3 extends over 13 amino acids. CDR1 is SNHLY and CDR2 is FYNNEI in the germline V gene. DNA for the CDR3: TGTGCCAGCACTTCGACAGGGTGGAATGAAGCTTTCTTT. Translation: CASTSTGWNEAFF.

The chain joins TRBV7-5 to TRBJ2-3; no DNA check was done on the table's D call, TRBD2. TRBV7-5 is recorded as a pseudogene. The CDR3 covers 14 residues. CDR3 sequence: CARSLDGGVLAQYF. CDR3 sequence (DNA): TGTGCCAGAAGCTTAGACGGGGGGGTGTTAGCGCAGTATTTT.

V usage is TRBV7-9 and J usage is TRBJ2-7; TRBD2 matches 11 bases. The junction had 1 base not matched to a gene; V was cut back by 3 bases and J by 0 bases. The germline V gene has CDR1 SEHNR and CDR2 FQNEAQ (reference sequence). The CDR3 is 15 residues long. The CDR3 coding sequence is TGTGCCAGCAGCTTTGGGACTAGCGGCTCCTACGAGCAGTACTTC. Its protein is CASSFGTSGSYEQYF.

Turning to this clone: One junction end disagrees with the germline gene, perhaps due to a read error. The genes are TRBV6-1 and TRBJ2-7; 10 nucleotides match TRBD1. From germline, CDR1 is MNHNS and CDR2 SASEGT. The CDR3 is 15 residues long. This CDR3 is CASSEGDRGSYEQYF. The CDR3 nucleotides are TGTGCCAGCAGCGAAGGGGACAGGGGTTCCTACGAGCAGTACTTC.

The chain couples TRBV9 to TRBJ1-4; 7 positions agree with TRBD1. CDR1 is SGDLS and CDR2 is YYNGEE in the germline V gene. The V segment lost 4 bases and the J segment 6 bases; nucleotides outside the gene matches: 9. CDR3 length equals 15 residues. The CDR3, as DNA: TGTGCCAGCAGCCCTGGGACAGCCAGAGATGAAAAACTGTTTTTT. It translates to CASSPGTARDEKLFF.

This clone has ten or more counts. The rearrangement joins TRBV7-9 to TRBJ2-3; 8 bases align to TRBD2. The CDR3 is made up of 14 amino acids. The junction had 4 bases not matched to a gene; V was cut back by 6 bases and J by 2 bases. The germline V gene has CDR1 SEHNR and CDR2 FQNEAQ (reference sequence). CDR3 sequence reads: CASSLAGNTDTQYF. Here the CDR3 DNA reads TGTGCCAGCAGTCTAGCGGGCAACACAGATACGCAGTATTTT.

This clone was found a few times. This chain connects TRBV6-1 to TRBJ1-1; possibly TRBD1 for D (6 bases). V gave up 5 bases and J gave up 2 bases, with 12 bases separating them. The CDR3 is 14 amino acids. Germline V gene sequence: CDR1 MNHNS, CDR2 SASEGT. CDR3 residues: CASSSQGINTEAFF. The CDR3 nucleotides are TGTGCCAGCAGTTCTCAGGGGATAAACACTGAAGCTTTCTTT.

This clone was seen a handful of times. J is TRBJ2-4 and V is TRBV18; 15 positions match TRBD2. Germline V gene lookup returns CDR1 KGHSH and CDR2 LQKENI. Trimming cost V 6 bases and J 1 base; bases outside gene matches: 7. The CDR3 has 18 residues. The CDR3 nucleotides read TGTGCCAGCTCTCCGACCGGGACTAGCGGGGGGGCCAAAAACATTCAGTACTTC. Its protein product is CASSPTGTSGGAKNIQYF.

DNA for the CDR3: TGTGCCAGCAGCTTAACGGCGGGGAACACTGAAGCTTTCTTT. Translating gives CASSLTAGNTEAFF. V usage is TRBV7-8 and J usage is TRBJ1-1; D remains ambiguous. V was trimmed by 2 bases and J by 1 base, leaving 8 bases between them. CDR1 is SGHVS, CDR2 FQNEAQ, per germline. This CDR3 is built from 14 residues.

Only a few counts were recorded for this clone. The chain recombines TRBV6-1 with TRBJ2-7, with unresolved D. Trimming removed 2 bases from V and 1 base from J, with 6 bases in between. Germline CDR1 reads MNHNS; CDR2 reads SASEGT. This CDR3 spans 13 amino acids. The CDR3, as DNA: TGTGCCAGCAGTGAACGGGTGTCCTACGAGCAGTACTTC. Its protein is CASSERVSYEQYF.

The rearrangement links TRBV6-5 to TRBJ2-2, with D maybe TRBD1 (6 bases). Trimming stripped 3 bases from V and 0 bases from J, with 11 bases between. This CDR3 spans 16 amino acids. Germline V gene sequence: CDR1 MNHEY, CDR2 SVGAGI. As DNA, the CDR3 is TGTGCCAGCAGTTATTCGACAGGAGCGAACACCGGGGAGCTGTTTTTT. Its protein is CASSYSTGANTGELFF.

V gene TRBV19 combines with J gene TRBJ1-2; perhaps TRBD1 as D (6 bases). There are 11 residues in the CDR3. With 10 bases removed from V and 5 bases from J, the gap between germline ends came to 11 bases. Germline loops: CDR1 LNHDA, CDR2 SQIVND (reference sequence). DNA of the CDR3: TGTGCCACCGGACAGAAGTATGGCTACACCTTC. This sequence encodes CATGQKYGYTF.

Regarding this clone: Other DNA sequences in the same sample also yield this CDR3. This chain uses TRBV6-5 with TRBJ1-1; tentatively, D is TRBD1 (5 bases). Germline V gene lookup returns CDR1 MNHEY and CDR2 SVGAGI. V lost 4 bases to trimming and J lost 5 bases, with 14 bases between them. The CDR3 runs to 14 residues. CDR3 in DNA: TGTGCCAGCAGTTCAGGAGGGGTTTCGACTGAAGCTTTCTTT. This codes for CASSSGGVSTEAFF.

V usage is TRBV6-1 and J usage is TRBJ1-6, with D perhaps TRBD1 (6 bases). This CDR3 spans 15 amino acids. Germline V gives CDR1 MNHNS, CDR2 SASEGT. The V gene lost 4 bases and the J gene lost 7 bases, with 14 bases spanning the gap. DNA of the CDR3: TGTGCCAGCAGTGTACCCGCAGGGGACAATTCACCCCTCCACTTT. Its protein is CASSVPAGDNSPLHF.

DNA for the CDR3: TGCGCCAGCAGCTTGGCCCTTGCGGTTAATTCACCCCTCCACTTT. This sequence encodes CASSLALAVNSPLHF. This rearrangement joins TRBV5-1 to TRBJ1-6; D is uncertain. The V gene lost 0 bases and the J gene lost 6 bases, with 10 bases spanning the gap. This CDR3 is 15 amino acids long. Germline CDR1 reads SGHRS; CDR2 reads YFSETQ.

The J gene is TRBJ2-1, the V gene TRBV5-1, with 9 bases that match TRBD1. Per germline, CDR1 SGHRS and CDR2 YFSETQ. There are 12 residues in the CDR3. V trimming: 6 bases; J trimming: 10 bases; junction bases outside the gene matches: 5. CDR3 residues: CASTRTGDEQFF. Written as DNA, the CDR3 is TGCGCCAGCACCCGGACAGGGGACGAGCAGTTCTTC.